Detailed here is one T cell receptor (beta chain). Its antigen is unidentified. Sequenced by immunoSEQ multiplex PCR; TCRdb stores in-frame clones only, minus some. The sample includes tens of thousands of clones, more than 80% of them seen just once. The CDR3 extends over 14 amino acids. The germline V gene encodes CDR1 SGHDT and CDR2 YYEEEE. Trimming shortened V by 2 bases and J by 7 bases, and 13 bases separated the two germline ends. The entry originates in a study of OX40 agonist ivuxolimab in advanced cancers. Whole-study results and caveats: Those patients achieving a partial response at 0.1-3.0 mg/kg showed among the lowest clonal expansion.

Sequenced here: CD4+ or CD8+ T cells sorted from blood, sampled in a trial of the OX40 agonist ivuxolimab. This TCR derives from an adult with an advanced solid tumor such as melanoma, head and neck, liver or kidney cancer. The J gene is TRBJ1-5, the V gene TRBV5-6; D is unresolved. The CDR3 spells CASSFAWSRQPQHF. DNA of the CDR3: TGTGCCAGCAGCTTTGCCTGGAGTCGGCAGCCCCAGCATTTT.